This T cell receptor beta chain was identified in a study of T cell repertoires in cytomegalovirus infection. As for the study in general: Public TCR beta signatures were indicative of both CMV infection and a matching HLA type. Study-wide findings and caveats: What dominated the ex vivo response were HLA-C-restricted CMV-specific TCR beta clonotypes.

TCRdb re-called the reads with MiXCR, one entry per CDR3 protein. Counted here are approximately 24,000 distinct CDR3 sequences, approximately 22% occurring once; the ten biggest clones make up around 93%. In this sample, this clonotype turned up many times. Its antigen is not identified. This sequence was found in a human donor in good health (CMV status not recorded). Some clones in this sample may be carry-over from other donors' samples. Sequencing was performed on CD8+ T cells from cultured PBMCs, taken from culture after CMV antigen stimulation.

DNA of the CDR3: TGTGCCAGCAGCCCACCTAAACGGAATGAGCAGTTCTTC. It yields the protein CASSPPKRNEQFF. The chain combines TRBV7-6 with TRBJ2-1; no clear D gene. Trimming removed 5 bases from V and 7 bases from J, with 12 bases in between. CDR1 SGHVS and CDR2 FNYEAQ come from the germline V gene. The CDR3 contains 13 residues.